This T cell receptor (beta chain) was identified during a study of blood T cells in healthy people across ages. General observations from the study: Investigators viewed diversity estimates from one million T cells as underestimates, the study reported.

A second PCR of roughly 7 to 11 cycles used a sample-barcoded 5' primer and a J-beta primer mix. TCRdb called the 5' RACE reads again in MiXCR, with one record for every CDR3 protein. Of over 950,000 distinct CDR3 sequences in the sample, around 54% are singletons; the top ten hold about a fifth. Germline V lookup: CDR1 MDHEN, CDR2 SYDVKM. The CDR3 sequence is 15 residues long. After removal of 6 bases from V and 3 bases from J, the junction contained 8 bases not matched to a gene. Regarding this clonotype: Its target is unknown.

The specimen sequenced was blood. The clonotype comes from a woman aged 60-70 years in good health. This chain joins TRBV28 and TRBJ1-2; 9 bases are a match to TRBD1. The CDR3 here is CASRVRTGADYGYTF. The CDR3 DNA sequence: TGTGCCAGCAGGGTACGGACAGGGGCCGACTATGGCTACACCTTC.